This record covers a single T cell receptor (beta chain). Its antigen is unidentified. TCRdb's table, derived via immunoSEQ multiplex PCR, lists solely in-frame clones and lacks some. The sample carries about 90,000 clones, 75% to 90% recorded once. CDR3 length: 13 residues. Germline CDR1 reads LNHDA; CDR2 reads SQIVND (reference sequence). V was clipped by 3 bases and J by 7 bases, with 12 bases between them. The source of the sample is a study of T cell responses to AZD1222 COVID-19 vaccine. Regarding the study as a whole: Spike was spanned by vaccine-associated CD4 TCRs, with dominance at 160-218 and 743-854.

The sample was peripheral blood, taken 28 days after the second AZD1222 dose. The receptor was derived from an adult who received the AZD1222 COVID-19 vaccine. The genes are TRBV19 and TRBJ1-1; D is unresolved. CDR3 DNA: TGTGCCAGTAGTATCATGTTCGGCAGTGAAGCTTTCTTT. This gives the protein CASSIMFGSEAFF.